This TCR beta chain was retrieved from a study of shared T cell receptors in the human thymus. Method: immunoSEQ multiplex PCR; TCRdb's copy keeps in-frame clones and lacks some. The sample consists of about 660,000 clones, roughly 86% of them appearing once. CDR1 and CDR2 from the germline V gene are LGHNA and YSLEER. This CDR3 spans 16 amino acids. V dropped 0 bases and J dropped 6; count of bases not matched to a gene: 8. These same data were also listed under a study on human thymus T cells. That work contributes: Infants served as donors; they were healthy and Finnish and were having corrective surgery for congenital heart defects. Thymic samples were excised during corrective heart operations. Related reports documented highly overlapping thymic repertoires among unrelated individuals.

The sample consisted of thymocytes. The sequence derives from a boy in the first two years of life with a congenital heart defect. The chain links TRBV4-3 to TRBJ2-1, with 7 bases matching TRBD1. The CDR3 reads CASSQERNRGPNEQFF. For the CDR3, the DNA is TGCGCCAGCAGCCAAGAGAGGAACAGGGGCCCCAATGAGCAGTTCTTC.